This T cell receptor (beta chain) was recovered during a study of blood T cell repertoires in COVID-19 (dated by TCRdb to about 2020). Background for the entire study: Collaborator samples came from the United States, Italy and Spain and covered acute and convalescent phases of COVID-19. The prospective study material was composed of cDNA or gDNA derived from T cells, B-cell-depleted T cells, or PBMCs. Deeply sampled blood TCRbeta repertoires from subjects exposed to, actively infected with, or recovered from COVID-19 were included in the dataset. The repertoires were made available in a free public database intended to serve as a resource for research on the immune response to SARS-CoV-2. The samples were drawn from the first 160 participants of the ongoing ImmuneRACE study and from over 950 subjects provided by 6 global collaborators. A de-identified subject ID, COVID-19 status, age in years and sex were almost always included in the sample metadata. Where available, HLA class I and class II types were taken from metadata supplied by the sample provider and were not determined by assay-based typing. The paper's findings and limits, for the study overall: The quantity of clinical and demographic metadata differed by source and by participant and was supplied without curation.

A remark on this clone: Its antigen is not yet known. No quality values exist for individual bases; no much larger clone is one base distant.

TCRbeta CDR3 regions were amplified from genomic DNA using the immunoSEQ Assay, a bias-controlled multiplex PCR. For the original study's pipeline: The number of nucleated cells in each sample was estimated by amplification of reference gene primers within the assay. To quantify the absolute abundance of each unique TCRbeta CDR3 rearrangement, sequence reads were collapsed and filtered. For each sample, productive Simpson clonality was calculated as the square root of Simpson's diversity index over productive rearrangements. In its TCRdb copy, this immuneACCESS table keeps in-frame sequences only and misses some clones. Where compared with another copy, unresolved V genes explain less than half of these, and the others have no known cause. The DNA gave D and trimming, while V, J and clone size come from that table. Present in this sample are 200,000 to 250,000 clones, more than 70% of which were seen just once. Of the sample, 18% falls within the top ten clones.

At one collaborating source in Seattle, patients were enrolled during active infection and were followed longitudinally through the course of disease. Whole blood was collected in K2EDTA tubes by collaborating institutions according to the institutions' own protocols. For TCRbeta analysis, collaborators shipped samples as frozen whole blood, isolated PBMCs, or DNA extracted from either of those sample types. The germline V gene supplies CDR1 SGHNT and CDR2 YENEEA. Clipping removes 1 base from V and 0 bases from J, with 2 as the unmatched junction base count. Spanning cysteine to phenylalanine, the CDR3 consists of 16 amino acids. The retained sequence is limited to the CDR3, 48 bases, with the frame set at the first base.

The sample consisted of peripheral blood. This receptor was identified in a man aged 50-59 years with COVID-19, enrolled during active disease. The receptor chain draws on TRBV11-3 and TRBJ2-2, with 7 middle bases fitting TRBD1. The CDR3 region: CASSLGGTANTGELFF. In nucleotide form, the sequence is TGTGCCAGCAGCTTAGGGGGGACAGCGAACACCGGGGAGCTGTTTTTT.